Listed here are 23 T cell receptor beta chains from one sample, sequenced in a study of a mutant IDH1 vaccine in newly diagnosed glioma. Time point in this sample: week 11, during vaccination. Every vaccine dose comprised 300 ug of mutant IDH1 20-mer peptide plus topical imiquimod. No cognate antigen is known for these TCRs. TCRdb keeps only in-frame clones here, not all; method: immunoSEQ multiplex PCR. Of tens of thousands of clones detected, about 88% appear once; the ten largest clones hold approximately 9%. The sequences come from PBMCs, collected from a glioma patient whose treatment included an IDH1 peptide vaccine. The receptors were sampled from a woman between 50 and 59 years old with glioma.

The genes are TRBV7-8 and TRBJ2-7; D is undetermined. Between the trimmed V and J ends, which lost 1 base and 5 bases, there was a span of 6 bases. CDR3 size: 12 residues. In germline, CDR1 is SGHVS, CDR2 FQNEAQ. The CDR3 region has the DNA TGTGCCAGCAGCTTAGATGTGGACGAGCAGTACTTC. It yields the protein CASSLDVDEQYF.

The chain combines TRBV5-1 with TRBJ1-1, with TRBD1 matching 8 bases. The junction had 10 bases not matched to a gene; V was cut back by 0 bases and J by 6 bases. The CDR3 extends over 16 amino acids. The germline CDR1 and CDR2 sequences are SGHRS and YFSETQ. The DNA of the CDR3 is TGCGCCAGCAGCTTGGGACAGGGGTTGCGGGTACCTGAAGCTTTCTTT. Translating gives CASSLGQGLRVPEAFF. The variable domain in full, completed from reference TRBV5-1 and TRBJ1-1, reads KAGVTQTPRYLIKTRGQQVTLSCSPISGHRSVSWYQQTPGQGLQFLFEYFSETQRNKGNFPGRFSGRQFSNSRSEMNVSTLELGDSALYLCASSLGQGLRVPEAFFGQGTRLTVV.

This rearrangement joins TRBV2 to TRBJ1-4; the D gene is possibly TRBD1 (5 bases). The V end was cut by 4 bases, the J end by 3 bases, with 12 bases between. Germline V CDR1 and CDR2: SNHLY, FYNNEI. The CDR3 is made up of 15 amino acids. The CDR3 DNA follows: TGTGCCAGCAGTGCCTCCGGGGGGGCTAATGAAAAACTGTTTTTT. It translates to CASSASGGANEKLFF.

The chain employs TRBV2 and TRBJ1-2; D remains ambiguous. The CDR3 has 11 amino acids. Trimming shortened V by 7 bases and J by 5 bases, and 8 bases separated the two germline ends. The germline CDR1 and CDR2 sequences are SNHLY and FYNNEI. DNA for the CDR3: TGTGCCAGCACTGGCTATTATGGCTACACCTTC. This sequence encodes CASTGYYGYTF.

This chain links TRBV7-2 with TRBJ1-4; the D is unclear. V gave up 2 bases and J gave up 1 base, with 5 bases separating them. The CDR3 has 14 residues. The germline V gene has CDR1 SGHTA and CDR2 FQGNSA. The CDR3 DNA reads TGTGCCAGCAGCTTAAGGCTAACTAATGAAAAACTGTTTTTT. This encodes CASSLRLTNEKLFF.

The chain couples TRBV15 to TRBJ1-2, with TRBD1 identical over 9 bases. Losses at the gene ends were 5 bases for V and 4 bases for J; bases not matched to a gene: 5. This CDR3 region has 14 residues. The germline CDR1 and CDR2 sequences are LNHNV and YYDKDF (reference sequence). The CDR3: CATSETGGRYGYTF. CDR3 nucleotides: TGTGCCACCAGCGAGACAGGGGGTCGCTATGGCTACACCTTC.

This clone was seen a single time. V gene TRBV28 combines with J gene TRBJ2-7; perhaps TRBD2 as D (7 bases). There are 13 residues in the CDR3. In germline, CDR1 is MDHEN, CDR2 SYDVKM. Trimming took 8 bases from V and 3 from J, leaving 14 bases between them. CDR3 protein: CASGGGGYYEQYF. The CDR3 DNA is TGTGCCAGCGGAGGGGGGGGCTACTACGAGCAGTACTTC.

V and J are TRBV5-8 and TRBJ2-1, with 12 positions matching TRBD2. The ends lost 0 bases at V and 10 bases at J; junction bases unmatched: 8. CDR1 is SGHTS and CDR2 is YDEGEE in the germline V gene. The CDR3 is 16 amino acids. The CDR3 bases are TGTGCCAGCAGCTTGGCCCTAGCGGGGGGGCCGCGGGAGCAGTTCTTC. Translating gives CASSLALAGGPREQFF.

The chain carries TRBV4-1 and TRBJ1-2; D gene ambiguous. Germline loops: CDR1 MGHRA, CDR2 YSYEKL. V was clipped by 0 bases and J by 6 bases, with 11 bases between them. CDR3 length: 14 residues. The CDR3 coding sequence is TGCGCCAGCAGCCAAGATCTCTGGGGTGATGGCTACACCTTC. It translates to CASSQDLWGDGYTF.

The chain uses TRBV30 and TRBJ1-6; tentatively, D is TRBD1 (5 bases). This CDR3 is built from 15 residues. Looked up from germline, CDR1 is GTSNPN and CDR2 is SVGIG (reference sequence). V lost 3 bases to trimming and J lost 9 bases, with 18 bases between them. In DNA, the CDR3 is TGTGCCTGGAGAAGCCCCCGGGGGGGTTTTTCACCCCTCCACTTT. This encodes CAWRSPRGGFSPLHF.

V gene TRBV5-1 combines with J gene TRBJ1-3; a weak D match, TRBD1 (5 bases). Trimming pared 2 bases from V and 0 bases from J, leaving 12 bases between. The germline gives CDR1 SGHRS, CDR2 YFSETQ. The CDR3 length is 16 residues. The CDR3 DNA is TGCGCCAGCAGCTTAAACGGGGCGAGCTCTGGAAACACCATATATTTT. This sequence encodes CASSLNGASSGNTIYF.

The V call is TRBV5-4, the J call TRBJ2-7; 9 bases are shared with TRBD1. CDR3 size: 15 residues. Germline V gives CDR1 SGHNT, CDR2 YYREEE (reference sequence). Unmatched junction bases numbered 8, after V lost 0 bases and J lost 7 bases. Here the CDR3 reads CASSLAQGAGYEQYF. For the CDR3, the DNA is TGTGCCAGCAGCTTGGCACAGGGGGCGGGTTATGAGCAGTACTTC.

The chain carries TRBV7-9 and TRBJ2-3; maybe TRBD2 (5 bases). The CDR3 runs 16 residues. CDR1 SEHNR and CDR2 FQNEAQ come from the germline V gene (reference sequence). The V end lost 1 base, the J end lost 0 bases, and 11 bases lay between the germline ends. CDR3 bases: TGTGCCAGCAGCTTAGTGGAGCGGACTAGCACAGATACGCAGTATTTT. Amino acids: CASSLVERTSTDTQYF.

The chain uses TRBV7-2 and TRBJ1-2, with D perhaps TRBD1 (5 bases). Trimming took off 5 bases at V and 4 bases at J, with 23 bases between the two ends. Germline values: CDR1 SGHTA, CDR2 FQGNSA. The CDR3 contains 17 residues. The CDR3 reads CASSPNSGDGDFYGYTF. The DNA for the CDR3 is TGTGCCAGCAGCCCCAACTCTGGGGACGGAGATTTCTATGGCTACACCTTC.

The chain uses TRBV7-8 and TRBJ2-7, with 8 bases identical to TRBD1. The CDR3 covers 12 residues. Germline loops: CDR1 SGHVS, CDR2 FQNEAQ. Unmatched junction bases numbered 2, after V lost 1 base and J lost 9 bases. CDR3 in amino acids: CASSLVQGGQYF. DNA of the CDR3: TGTGCCAGCAGCTTAGTACAGGGGGGGCAGTACTTC.

The V gene is TRBV10-2, the J gene TRBJ2-3, with D possibly being TRBD1 or TRBD2 (5 bases each). There are 15 residues in the CDR3. V lost 3 bases to trimming and J lost 0 bases, with 10 bases between them. From germline, CDR1 is WSHSY and CDR2 SAAADI. The CDR3 DNA reads as TGCGCCAGCAGTGACCGAGGGGTAAGCACAGATACGCAGTATTTT. Its protein product is CASSDRGVSTDTQYF.

The V and J genes are TRBV28 and TRBJ2-2; D gene unclear. The CDR3 contains 12 residues. V was cut by 8 bases and J by 5 bases, with 9 bases left in between. CDR1 is MDHEN, CDR2 SYDVKM, per germline. The CDR3 DNA reads as TGTGCCAGCCAGCGAATTACCGGGGAGCTGTTTTTT. It translates to CASQRITGELFF.

The chain couples TRBV5-1 to TRBJ1-3; TRBD1 might be the D (6 bases). The CDR3 has 15 residues. Germline V gene data show CDR1 as SGHRS and CDR2 as YFSETQ. Trimming shortened V by 4 bases and J by 0 bases, and 11 bases separated the two germline ends. CDR3 region: CASSLTGSSGNTIYF. The CDR3 bases are TGCGCCAGCAGCCTAACAGGGAGCTCTGGAAACACCATATATTTT.

The chain uses TRBV15 and TRBJ1-2; D remains ambiguous. Germline V gives CDR1 LNHNV, CDR2 YYDKDF (reference sequence). This CDR3 has 16 amino acids. The V and J ends lost 0 bases and 0 bases respectively, with 11 bases between them. The CDR3 sequence: CATSRDRADTNYGYTF. The CDR3, as DNA: TGTGCCACCAGCAGAGATCGGGCAGACACTAACTATGGCTACACCTTC. Full variable domain (outside the CDR3, taken from reference TRBV15 and TRBJ1-2): DAMVIQNPRYQVTQFGKPVTLSCSQTLNHNVMYWYQQKSSQAPKLLFHYYDKDFNNEADTPDNFQSRRPNTSFCFLDIRSPGLGDTAMYLCATSRDRADTNYGYTFGSGTRLTVV.

Only one count was recorded for this clone. The chain has TRBV6-1 and TRBJ2-7, with 9 bases lining up with TRBD1. The J segment lost 2 bases and the V segment lost 5 bases, leaving 4 bases of the junction unmatched. This CDR3 contains 14 residues. Germline V lookup: CDR1 MNHNS, CDR2 SASEGT. CDR3 loop: CASSLGQGTYEQYF. The DNA for the CDR3 is TGTGCCAGCAGTCTTGGACAGGGGACCTACGAGCAGTACTTC.

This clone showed up just a few times. This chain joins TRBV5-1 and TRBJ1-1; D possibly corresponds to TRBD1 (5 bases). Germline V gene sequence: CDR1 SGHRS, CDR2 YFSETQ. The length of the CDR3 is 13 residues. The V end lost 4 bases, the J end lost 1 base, and 8 bases lay between the germline ends. The CDR3 DNA follows: TGCGCCAGCAGCCGGGACCGGAACACTGAAGCTTTCTTT. Amino acid sequence: CASSRDRNTEAFF.

CDR3: CATSRDWGLGDTQYF. CDR3 in DNA: TGTGCCACCAGCAGGGACTGGGGACTTGGGGATACGCAGTATTTT. The chain recombines TRBV15 with TRBJ2-3; weak D call: TRBD2 (6 bases). CDR3 size: 15 residues. Trimming removed 3 bases from V and 6 bases from J, with 16 bases in between. Germline V gene sequence: CDR1 LNHNV, CDR2 YYDKDF (reference sequence).

This sequence joins TRBV25-1 and TRBJ1-5, with D perhaps TRBD1 (5 bases). Germline V lookup: CDR1 MGHDK, CDR2 SYGVNS. The ends were cut back, 0 bases at V and 6 bases at J, with 9 bases in the middle. The length of the CDR3 is 14 residues. The CDR3 DNA reads TGTGCCAGCAGTGAATATACCCAGGGTCAGCCCCAGCATTTT. Translation: CASSEYTQGQPQHF. The complete variable domain, with remaining parts taken from reference TRBV25-1 and TRBJ1-5, reads EADIYQTPRYLVIGTGKKITLECSQTMGHDKMYWYQQDPGMELHLIHYSYGVNSTEKGDLSSESTVSRIRTEHFPLTLESARPSHTSQYLCASSEYTQGQPQHFGDGTRLSIL.